The 27 T cell receptor beta chains below all came from one sample that was sequenced in a study of OX40 agonist ivuxolimab in advanced cancers. The data were produced by immunoSEQ multiplex PCR, yet TCRdb's version contains in-frame clones alone and is incomplete. The repertoire consists of fewer than 55,000 clones, with roughly nine tenths occurring once and the leading ten covering 14%. Material: CD4+ or CD8+ T cells sorted from blood, obtained in a trial of the OX40 agonist ivuxolimab. Every receptor here comes from an adult with an advanced solid tumor such as melanoma, head and neck, liver or kidney cancer.

This sequence joins TRBV2 and TRBJ2-5, with 8 nucleotides matching TRBD1. Trimming at V came to 6 bases and at J to 5 bases, leaving 14 bases not matched to a gene. This CDR3 contains 16 residues. Germline loops: CDR1 SNHLY, CDR2 FYNNEI. The CDR3 bases are TGTGCCAGCAGCGACCTCCCTCAGGGGGCTGGGGAGACCCAGTACTTC. Protein product: CASSDLPQGAGETQYF.

This chain links TRBV19 with TRBJ2-1; 8 nucleotides align to TRBD2. Germline-derived CDR1 and CDR2 are LNHDA and SQIVND (reference sequence). V shed 1 base and J 4 bases; nucleotides not matched to a gene: 6. CDR3 length: 16 amino acids. The CDR3 nucleotides are TGTGCCAGTAGTATAGTTGGCGGGGGGACTTACAATGAGCAGTTCTTC. This translates into CASSIVGGGTYNEQFF.

The chain joins TRBV5-1 to TRBJ2-1, with TRBD2 as a possible D gene (6 bases). Trimming pared 0 bases from V and 4 bases from J, leaving 11 bases between. Germline CDR1 reads SGHRS; CDR2 reads YFSETQ. The CDR3 runs to 15 residues. As DNA, the CDR3 is TGCGCCAGCAGCTTGGGAGCGGGTTCGTACAATGAGCAGTTCTTC. Protein product: CASSLGAGSYNEQFF.

The rearrangement uses TRBV5-1 and TRBJ1-6; D not certain. Germline lookup yields CDR1 SGHRS and CDR2 YFSETQ. V lost 0 bases, J lost 6 bases, and 13 bases lay in between. This CDR3 region has 16 residues. Here the CDR3 reads CASSLELQSRNSPLHF. The CDR3 DNA sequence: TGCGCCAGCAGCTTGGAATTACAGAGCCGTAATTCACCCCTCCACTTT. Full variable domain (remainder filled in from reference TRBV5-1 and TRBJ1-6): KAGVTQTPRYLIKTRGQQVTLSCSPISGHRSVSWYQQTPGQGLQFLFEYFSETQRNKGNFPGRFSGRQFSNSRSEMNVSTLELGDSALYLCASSLELQSRNSPLHFGNGTRLTVT.

This clone was detected once. The chain is built from TRBV29-1 and TRBJ1-2; TRBD1 is a possible D gene (5 bases). Germline V gives CDR1 SQVTM, CDR2 ANQGSEA. The CDR3 totals 11 residues. Trimming shortened V by 7 bases and J by 2 bases, and 8 bases separated the two germline ends. The DNA for the CDR3 is TGCAGCGACAGGTTGAACTATGGCTACACCTTC. It translates to CSDRLNYGYTF.

The chain is built from TRBV30 and TRBJ1-1; D not certain. CDR1 and CDR2 from the germline V gene are GTSNPN and SVGIG (reference sequence). Trimming left V 8 bases short and J 8 bases short, with 12 bases between. The CDR3 consists of 10 residues. The CDR3 sequence is CALGYLEAFF. CDR3 bases: TGTGCCCTCGGTTACTTAGAAGCTTTCTTT.

The chain is built from TRBV2 and TRBJ1-3, with D perhaps matching TRBD1 (5 bases). The CDR3 extends over 15 amino acids. V gave up 5 bases and J gave up 2 bases, with 13 bases separating them. Per germline, CDR1 SNHLY and CDR2 FYNNEI. As DNA, the CDR3 is TGTGCCAGCAGTTTGGGCGGGGGGACTGGAAACACCATATATTTT. Protein product: CASSLGGGTGNTIYF.

The V gene is TRBV2, the J gene TRBJ2-7, with 7 bases that match TRBD2. This CDR3 is 14 amino acids long. CDR1 and CDR2 (germline): SNHLY, FYNNEI. Trimming removed 10 bases from V and 2 bases from J; junction bases left unmatched: 11. CDR3 coding DNA: TGTGCCACCCAGTTTTCTAGCGGCCCCTACGAGCAGTACTTC. It is translated as CATQFSSGPYEQYF.

The chain recombines TRBV28 with TRBJ1-1; no clear D. The V and J ends lost 7 bases and 7 bases respectively, with 19 bases between them. The length of the CDR3 is 14 residues. Germline V gene data show CDR1 as MDHEN and CDR2 as SYDVKM. The CDR3: CASTRRGNVVEAFF. The CDR3 DNA follows: TGTGCCAGCACCCGGCGAGGCAACGTAGTTGAAGCTTTCTTT.

The V gene is TRBV10-1, the J gene TRBJ1-1, with a possible D match to TRBD1 (5 bases). The CDR3 sequence is 12 residues long. V lost 2 bases, J lost 10 bases, and 11 bases lay in between. The germline gives CDR1 WNHNN, CDR2 SYGVQD (reference sequence). In DNA, the CDR3 is TGCGCCAGCAGTGAGGCCCGCGGGGGAGCTTTCTTT. Protein product: CASSEARGGAFF.

This chain uses TRBV9 with TRBJ2-1, with TRBD2 matching over 11 bases. Per the germline V gene, CDR1 is SGDLS and CDR2 is YYNGEE. The CDR3 runs to 18 residues. The V segment lost 3 bases and the J segment 10 bases; nucleotides outside the gene matches: 18. The CDR3 loop reads CASSAYLHSGGANGEQFF. Here the CDR3 DNA reads TGTGCCAGCAGCGCATACCTTCATAGCGGGGGGGCCAATGGAGAGCAGTTCTTC.

V usage is TRBV21-1 and J usage is TRBJ1-2; the table's D call, TRBD1, has no DNA check behind it. TRBV21-1 is designated a pseudogene. This CDR3 region has 14 residues. The CDR3, as DNA: TGTGCCAGCCCCCAGTGGGCAGCTCCCTATGGCTACACCTTC. This gives the protein CASPQWAAPYGYTF.

The chain carries TRBV2 and TRBJ1-2, with D possibly matching TRBD1 (6 bases). There are 14 residues in the CDR3. Trimming stripped 3 bases from V and 4 bases from J, with 12 bases between. Germline V gives CDR1 SNHLY, CDR2 FYNNEI. DNA for the CDR3: TGTGCCAGCAGTGAGCAACAGGGAGTCTATGGCTACACCTTC. Amino acid sequence: CASSEQQGVYGYTF.

The genes are TRBV9 and TRBJ2-1; 7 bases match TRBD2. CDR3 length: 15 residues. Trimming at V came to 3 bases and at J to 8 bases, leaving 11 bases not matched to a gene. Germline CDR1 is SGDLS and CDR2 is YYNGEE. The CDR3 nucleotides are TGTGCCAGCAGCGGGGGGGACCGGGACTATCATGAGCAGTTCTTC. This translates into CASSGGDRDYHEQFF.

V is TRBV6-6 and J is TRBJ1-2; 8 bases are a match to TRBD1. CDR3 size: 15 residues. The V gene end was trimmed by 0 bases and the J gene end by 4 bases; junction bases not matched to a gene: 4. Germline values: CDR1 MNHNY, CDR2 SVGAGI (reference sequence). The DNA for the CDR3 is TGTGCCAGCAGTTACTCGTCAGGGGGCGTCTATGGCTACACCTTC. Translation gives CASSYSSGGVYGYTF.

V and J are TRBV6-5 and TRBJ2-7; weak D call: TRBD1 (5 bases). The germline V and J ends were trimmed by 7 bases and 0 bases, with 13 bases remaining between them. Germline V gene lookup returns CDR1 MNHEY and CDR2 SVGAGI. This CDR3 spans 14 amino acids. This chain's CDR3 is CASTYNTGSYEQYF. The CDR3 DNA is TGTGCCAGCACTTATAATACAGGCTCCTACGAGCAGTACTTC.

In this sample, this clone turned up once. The chain has TRBV11-3 and TRBJ2-2, with 10 bases lining up with TRBD1. The germline V gene has CDR1 SGHNT and CDR2 YENEEA. CDR3 length: 18 amino acids. V gave up 4 bases and J gave up 4 bases; unmatched junction bases: 12. The CDR3 DNA reads TGTGCCAGCAGCTCCCGTTCGGGGACAGGGGATGGCACCGGGGAGCTGTTTTTT. Translating gives CASSSRSGTGDGTGELFF.

V and J are TRBV29-1 and TRBJ2-1, with D maybe TRBD1 (6 bases). The CDR3 is 15 residues long. Looked up from germline, CDR1 is SQVTM and CDR2 is ANQGSEA. V lost 2 bases and J 4 bases, leaving 15 bases between the germline ends. The CDR3 bases are TGCAGCGTTGAATTTGAGAACAGGGCTTACAATGAGCAGTTCTTC. Its translation is CSVEFENRAYNEQFF.

This chain joins TRBV14 and TRBJ2-2; 8 nucleotides align to TRBD1. The CDR3 loop spans 17 amino acids. V lost 1 base to trimming and J lost 0 bases; unmatched junction nucleotides: 4. Germline loops: CDR1 SGHDN, CDR2 FVKESK. CDR3 in amino acids: CASSQVTGAANTGELFF. The CDR3 DNA is TGTGCCAGCAGCCAAGTGACAGGGGCCGCGAACACCGGGGAGCTGTTTTTT.

The rearrangement uses TRBV2 and TRBJ2-4, with 8 bases that match TRBD1. Germline trimming cut 3 bases from V and 8 bases from J; bases unmatched to any gene: 9. The CDR3 has 15 residues. Germline V CDR1 and CDR2: SNHLY, FYNNEI. DNA for the CDR3: TGTGCCAGCAGTGATAGGGGGCAGGGGGCGGACATTCAGTACTTC. Its protein product is CASSDRGQGADIQYF.

The genes are TRBV27 and TRBJ2-1, with 14 nucleotides matching TRBD2. Germline V gene sequence: CDR1 MNHEY, CDR2 SMNVEV (reference sequence). The V and J ends lost 2 bases and 4 bases, in that order; junction bases with no gene match: 1. The CDR3 is 16 residues long. The CDR3 loop reads CASSLGTSGGYNEQFF. The DNA of the CDR3 is TGTGCCAGCAGTTTAGGGACTAGCGGGGGTTACAATGAGCAGTTCTTC.

This chain uses TRBV29-1 with TRBJ1-2, with D possibly being TRBD1 (5 bases). Germline CDR1 reads SQVTM; CDR2 reads ANQGSEA. The CDR3 is made up of 16 amino acids. Trimming pared 0 bases from V and 2 bases from J, leaving 16 bases between. The CDR3 region has the DNA TGCAGCGTTGAAGATGATCCGTGGGGCGTAAACTATGGCTACACCTTC. Its translation is CSVEDDPWGVNYGYTF.

The CDR3 region is CASSHTGSDEQYF. The CDR3 DNA is TGCGCCAGCAGCCATACAGGGTCCGACGAGCAGTACTTC. The rearrangement links TRBV4-1 to TRBJ2-7, with D perhaps TRBD1 (6 bases). Deletions cut 3 bases from V and 5 bases from J, with 11 bases between. Germline V gene lookup returns CDR1 MGHRA and CDR2 YSYEKL. CDR3 length equals 13 residues.

The chain joins TRBV10-1 to TRBJ2-1; D possibly matches TRBD1 or TRBD2 (5 bases each). Germline V lookup: CDR1 WNHNN, CDR2 SYGVQD (reference sequence). CDR3 size: 11 residues. V lost 2 bases and J lost 9, with 5 bases in between. The CDR3 DNA sequence: TGCGCCAGCAGTGAGGGGGGTGAGCAGTTCTTC. Translation gives CASSEGGEQFF.

This clone was observed a few times. The rearrangement uses TRBV11-3 and TRBJ2-7; D is unclear. V dropped 4 bases and J dropped 4 bases, with 8 bases sitting between them. The length of the CDR3 is 12 residues. Germline CDR1 reads SGHNT; CDR2 reads YENEEA. The CDR3 coding sequence is TGTGCCAGCAGCTCGGCGGATTACGAGCAGTACTTC. This codes for CASSSADYEQYF.

CDR3 amino acids: CASSPGQGYYTF. CDR3 in DNA: TGTGCCAGCAGCCCGGGACAGGGGTACTACACCTTC. The chain employs TRBV9 and TRBJ1-2; 10 bases are shared with TRBD1. The germline V gene has CDR1 SGDLS and CDR2 YYNGEE. J gave up 10 bases and V 4 bases, and 4 bases lay outside the gene matches. The CDR3 has 12 residues.

The rearrangement links TRBV7-9 to TRBJ1-1; a weak D match, TRBD1 (5 bases). Germline CDR1 SEHNR, CDR2 FQNEAQ (reference sequence). The CDR3 loop spans 13 amino acids. V gave up 5 bases and J gave up 0 bases, with 7 bases separating them. CDR3 DNA: TGTGCCAGCAGCCAGACAGTGAACACTGAAGCTTTCTTT. Protein sequence: CASSQTVNTEAFF.